A selection of T cell receptor beta chains follows, all from one sample in a study of technical replicates of blood from several donors. Libraries were prepared by immunoSEQ multiplex PCR; TCRdb keeps only in-frame clonotypes and omits some of them. The data show some 74,000 clones, nearly 97% seen once. The specimen was T cells isolated from PBMCs. All receptors come from a human donor in good health. The CDR3 runs from the conserved cysteine through the conserved F or W. D genes are given only for firm matches. A row's size may be missing; if present it is once, few, many or a size class.

d_gene	j_gene	abundance	v_gene	CDR3nt	CDR3aa
NA	TRBJ1-2	once	TRBV6-5	TGTGCCAGCAGTTACTCAGGAGGCGGTGGCTACACCTTC	CASSYSGGGGYTF
NA	TRBJ1-1	NA	TRBV15	TGTGCCACCAGCAGACCTATTGGGGGCCGCGTTGACACTGAAGCTTTCTTT	CATSRPIGGRVDTEAFF
TRBD1	TRBJ1-5	NA	TRBV14	TGTGCCAGCAGCCCCGGGACAGTAAATCAGCCCCAGCATTTT	CASSPGTVNQPQHF
NA	TRBJ2-1	NA	TRBV6-4	TGTGCCAGCAGTGACTCGCCCACCGGGGGCTACAATGAGCAGTTCTTC	CASSDSPTGGYNEQFF
TRBD2	TRBJ2-7	NA	TRBV28	TGTGCCAGCAGTTTTCCCGGCGGGGGGGGAACCTACGAGCAGTACTTC	CASSFPGGGGTYEQYF
NA	TRBJ1-1	NA	TRBV7-8	TGTGCCAGCAGCCATAGGGGTGAAGCTTTCTTT	CASSHRGEAFF
NA	TRBJ2-3	few	TRBV21-1	TGTGCCAGCAGCATAGGGTGCGGAACTAGCGGCACAGATACGCAGTATTTT	CASSIGCGTSGTDTQYF
NA	TRBJ1-3	NA	TRBV5-1	TGCGCCAGCAGCTCCTCCCCAGCGGACCTTGGAAACACCATATATTTT	CASSSSPADLGNTIYF
NA	TRBJ2-5	NA	TRBV6-4	TGTGCCAGCAGTGACTCGAGTGGCGGACAAGAGACCCAGTACTTC	CASSDSSGGQETQYF
TRBD1	TRBJ1-1	NA	TRBV6-1	TGTGCCAGCAGTGAATATACTGGGACAGGGGGGAAAAAAGCTTTCTTT	CASSEYTGTGGKKAFF
NA	TRBJ2-3	NA	TRBV19	TGTGCCAGTAGTATAACGGGCGGGGTAGGGACAGATACGCAGTATTTT	CASSITGGVGTDTQYF
NA	TRBJ1-4	NA	TRBV19	TGTGCCGTCGGAGTATCATGGGAAAAACTGTTTTTT	CAVGVSWEKLFF
TRBD1	TRBJ1-2	NA	TRBV19	TGTGCCAGTAGTATCCGGACAGGGTTAGTGGGCTACACCTTC	CASSIRTGLVGYTF
TRBD1	TRBJ1-2	NA	TRBV6-5	TGTGCCAGCACCGATACAGGGGGCGGCTATGGCTACACCTTC	CASTDTGGGYGYTF
NA	TRBJ2-3	NA	TRBV6-4	TGTGCCAGCAGCAAGGACAGTCAAGGCCCCACAGATACGCAGTATTTT	CASSKDSQGPTDTQYF
TRBD2	TRBJ2-3	NA	TRBV28	TGTGCCAGCCTAGCGGGAGATGAAGATACGCAGTATTTT	CASLAGDEDTQYF
TRBD2	TRBJ2-7	NA	TRBV28	TGTGCCAGCAGTTCATTATATAGCTCTAGCGGGAGGGCCCTCTACGAGCAGTACTTC	CASSSLYSSSGRALYEQYF
NA	TRBJ1-2	NA	TRBV5-1	TGCGCCAGCAGCTTGTCGGACAGCAACCCACATGGCTACACCTTC	CASSLSDSNPHGYTF
NA	TRBJ2-5	NA	TRBV21-1	TGTGCCAGCATACCAAGGGGCAGGGAAGGGACCCAGTACTTC	CASIPRGREGTQYF
TRBD1	TRBJ1-3	NA	TRBV2	TGTGCCAGCAGCCGCCCCAGGGGGGTGGGAAACACCATATATTTT	CASSRPRGVGNTIYF
NA	TRBJ2-4	NA	TRBV29-1	TGCAGCGTCTTACTAGCAGTAGCCAAAAACATTCAGTACTTC	CSVLLAVAKNIQYF
TRBD2	TRBJ2-5	NA	TRBV19	TGTGCCAGTAGTACAGGGAGGGAGGAGACCCAGTACTTC	CASSTGREETQYF
NA	TRBJ1-1	NA	TRBV11-3	TGTGCCAGCAGCAGACCTGCAGGGAAGGACACTGAAGCTTTCTTT	CASSRPAGKDTEAFF
TRBD2	TRBJ2-2	NA	TRBV10-1	TGCGCCAGCAGTGAGTCGAGGGGACTAGCCTCCACCGGGGAGCTGTTTTTT	CASSESRGLASTGELFF
NA	TRBJ1-5	NA	TRBV4-2	TGTGCCAGCAGCCAAGATCTGGGCAGGGCGGCCCAGCATTTT	CASSQDLGRAAQHF
NA	TRBJ2-7	once	TRBV30	TGTGCCTGGAGTACAGACAGGATCCTGACCTACGAGCAGTACTTC	CAWSTDRILTYEQYF
TRBD1	TRBJ1-4	NA	TRBV18	TGTGCCAGCTCACCTCTGACAGGGGTAAATGAAAAACTGTTTTTT	CASSPLTGVNEKLFF
TRBD1	TRBJ2-5	once	TRBV5-1	TGCGCCAGCAGCGGGGGACAGGGGCGCCAAGAGACCCAGTACTTC	CASSGGQGRQETQYF
TRBD1	TRBJ1-4	NA	TRBV30	TGTGCCTGGAGTGCAAACAGGGGCACCGGTGAAAAACTGTTTTTT	CAWSANRGTGEKLFF
NA	TRBJ1-3	NA	TRBV30	TGTGCCTGGAGTGTGGTCTTGGGCCACCATCGAAACACCATATATTTT	CAWSVVLGHHRNTIYF
TRBD1	TRBJ1-2	NA	TRBV29-1	TGCAGCGTACACAGGGGGCGGAGTGGCTACACCTTC	CSVHRGRSGYTF
NA	TRBJ1-2	NA	TRBV9	TGTGCCAGCAGCGTAGAGGGTAGGGGTAGAGGCTATGGCTACACCTTC	CASSVEGRGRGYGYTF
TRBD1	TRBJ1-3	NA	TRBV4-1	TGCGCCAGCAGCCAAAACAGGGGGTCTAAATCGGAAAACACCATATATTTT	CASSQNRGSKSENTIYF
TRBD2	TRBJ2-5	NA	TRBV5-1	TGCGCCAGCAGTTTAGCGGGAGGGCCTTGGGAGACCCAGTACTTC	CASSLAGGPWETQYF
TRBD2	TRBJ2-7	once	TRBV27	TGTGCCAGCAGTTTGGGACTAGATGCCTACGAGCAGTACTTC	CASSLGLDAYEQYF
NA	TRBJ2-5	NA	TRBV4-1	TGCGCCAGCAGCCAACAGGGGTTCGAAGAGACCCAGTACTTC	CASSQQGFEETQYF
NA	TRBJ2-2	NA	TRBV7-3	TGTGCCAGCAGCTTAGGCCCCAGGAAAGGGGGGGCAGCCGGGGAGCTGTTTTTT	CASSLGPRKGGAAGELFF
TRBD1	TRBJ1-6	NA	TRBV4-1	TGCGCCAGCAGCCAAGTGTTAGTACGGGGACAGGGGCTCCGAGGATATAATTCACCCCTCCACTTT	CASSQVLVRGQGLRGYNSPLHF
TRBD1	TRBJ1-5	NA	TRBV4-1	TGCGCCAGCAGCCAAGAGGACAGGGGAAGCAATCAGCCCCAGCATTTT	CASSQEDRGSNQPQHF
TRBD1	TRBJ1-1	NA	TRBV28	TGTGCCAGCAGTACTAATATGGGACAGGTGAACACTGAAGCTTTCTTT	CASSTNMGQVNTEAFF
TRBD2	TRBJ2-1	NA	TRBV28	TGTGCCAGCCACCGACCCACTAGCGGGGACAATGAGCAGTTCTTC	CASHRPTSGDNEQFF
NA	TRBJ1-3	NA	TRBV4-2	TGTGCCAGCAGCCAAGGTTGGAGTGGCGACGACACCATATATTTT	CASSQGWSGDDTIYF
NA	TRBJ2-1	NA	TRBV6-6	TGTGCCAGCAGTTACTCGATCCAGGGTGGGAATGAGCAGTTCTTC	CASSYSIQGGNEQFF
TRBD1	TRBJ1-4	NA	TRBV12-5	TGTGCTAGTGGTTTGGTACGGACAGGGGGGTCGATTGGGGAAAAACTGTTTTTT	CASGLVRTGGSIGEKLFF
TRBD1	TRBJ2-3	NA	TRBV25-1	TGTGCCAGCAGTGAGTCGAGGACAGGGAGCACAGATACGCAGTATTTT	CASSESRTGSTDTQYF
NA	TRBJ1-2	NA	TRBV14	TGTGCCAGCAGCCAAGACGAAGTAGACTATGGCTACACCTTC	CASSQDEVDYGYTF
NA	TRBJ1-2	NA	TRBV25-1	TGTGCCAGCAGTGATCTGAGTGGCTATGGCTACACCTTC	CASSDLSGYGYTF
NA	TRBJ2-2	NA	TRBV27	TGTGCCAGCAGTTTACTAGGTGGTGAGGAGCTGTTTTTT	CASSLLGGEELFF
NA	TRBJ1-1	NA	TRBV5-1	TGCGCCAGCAGCTTGGCCCAGATGAACACTGAAGCTTTCTTT	CASSLAQMNTEAFF
TRBD2	TRBJ2-2	NA	TRBV28	TGTGCCAGCAGTTTGACTGCCCTTACTAGCGGGAGGGGATCCGGGGAGCTGTTTTTT	CASSLTALTSGRGSGELFF
NA	TRBJ2-1	NA	TRBV7-8	TGTGCCAGCAGCGGCCGACTAGGATTCAATGAGCAGTTCTTC	CASSGRLGFNEQFF
NA	TRBJ1-2	NA	TRBV6-5	TGTGCCAGCAGTTACTCAATCTCGAACTATGGCTACACCTTC	CASSYSISNYGYTF
NA	TRBJ1-6	once	TRBV6-5	TGTGCCAGCAGTTACTCTCTTCTAAATTCACCCCTCCACTTT	CASSYSLLNSPLHF